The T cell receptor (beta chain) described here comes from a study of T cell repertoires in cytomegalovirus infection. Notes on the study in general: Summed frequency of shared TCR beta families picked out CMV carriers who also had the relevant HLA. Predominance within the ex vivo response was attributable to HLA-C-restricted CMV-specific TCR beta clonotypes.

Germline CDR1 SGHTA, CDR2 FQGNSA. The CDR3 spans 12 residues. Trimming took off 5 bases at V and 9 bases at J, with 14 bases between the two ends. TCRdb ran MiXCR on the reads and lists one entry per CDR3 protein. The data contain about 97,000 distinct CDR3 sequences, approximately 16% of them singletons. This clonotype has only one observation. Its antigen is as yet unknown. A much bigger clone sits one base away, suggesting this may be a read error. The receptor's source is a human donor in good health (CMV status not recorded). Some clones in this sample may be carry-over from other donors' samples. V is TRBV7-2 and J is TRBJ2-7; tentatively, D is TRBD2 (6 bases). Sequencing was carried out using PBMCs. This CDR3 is CASSRGDVLQYF. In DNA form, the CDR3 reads TGTGCCAGCAGCCGCGGGGACGTGCTGCAGTACTTC.